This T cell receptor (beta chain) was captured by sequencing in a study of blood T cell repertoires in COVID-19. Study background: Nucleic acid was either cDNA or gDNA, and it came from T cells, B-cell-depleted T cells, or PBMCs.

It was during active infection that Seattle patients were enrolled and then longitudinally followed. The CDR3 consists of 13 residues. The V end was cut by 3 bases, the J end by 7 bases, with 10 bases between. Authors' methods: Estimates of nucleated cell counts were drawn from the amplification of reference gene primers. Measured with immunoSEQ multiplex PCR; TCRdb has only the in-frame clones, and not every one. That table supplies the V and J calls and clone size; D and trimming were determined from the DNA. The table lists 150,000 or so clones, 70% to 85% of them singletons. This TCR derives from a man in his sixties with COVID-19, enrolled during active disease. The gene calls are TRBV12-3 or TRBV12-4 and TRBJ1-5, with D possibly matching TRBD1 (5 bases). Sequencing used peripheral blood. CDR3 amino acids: CASSLIGVQPQHF. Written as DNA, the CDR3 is TGTGCCAGCAGTTTGATAGGGGTCCAGCCCCAGCATTTT.